The 18 T cell receptor beta chains listed next were all sequenced from one sample in a study of blood T cell repertoires in COVID-19. Method: immunoSEQ multiplex PCR; TCRdb's copy keeps in-frame clones and lacks some. The sample shows 56,000 or so clones, approximately 84% of them seen only once. Sequenced sample: peripheral blood. Source of these receptors: a human donor in a cohort sampled during active COVID-19.

The chain links TRBV9 to TRBJ2-1, with 13 positions matching TRBD2. This CDR3 has 18 amino acids. CDR1 SGDLS and CDR2 YYNGEE come from the germline V gene. The ends lost 4 bases at V and 2 bases at J; junction bases unmatched: 9. CDR3 sequence: CASSFRLAGGGTYNEQFF. The CDR3 coding sequence is TGTGCCAGCAGCTTCAGACTAGCGGGGGGCGGAACCTACAATGAGCAGTTCTTC.

V gene TRBV19 combines with J gene TRBJ1-5, with TRBD1 identical over 11 bases. After removal of 8 bases from V and 5 bases from J, the junction contained 2 bases not matched to a gene. Germline V gene data show CDR1 as LNHDA and CDR2 as SQIVND (reference sequence). The CDR3 covers 13 residues. In nucleotides, the CDR3 is TGTGCCAGTGTGGGACAGGGGGATCAGCCCCAGCATTTT. This codes for CASVGQGDQPQHF.

The genes are TRBV3-1 (or the pseudogene TRBV3-2) and TRBJ2-1; 8 positions agree with TRBD2. The germline gives CDR1 LGHDT, CDR2 YNNKEL (reference sequence). This CDR3 is built from 14 residues. Losses at the gene ends were 5 bases for V and 7 bases for J; bases not matched to a gene: 7. CDR3 sequence (DNA): TGTGCCAGCAGCTCCCCGGGGGGGTGGAATGAGCAGTTCTTC. Residues: CASSSPGGWNEQFF.

The V call is TRBV2, the J call TRBJ1-5, with D possibly being TRBD1 (5 bases). CDR3 length: 15 residues. V was trimmed by 0 bases and J by 0 bases, leaving 6 bases between them. Looked up from germline, CDR1 is SNHLY and CDR2 is FYNNEI. CDR3: CASSEAGGSNQPQHF. The CDR3 nucleotides are TGTGCCAGCAGTGAAGCGGGGGGTAGCAATCAGCCCCAGCATTTT.

The CDR3 DNA is TGTGCCAGCAGTTTATCCTCTAGCGGGGGGCAGAACACCGGGGAGCTGTTTTTT. It codes for CASSLSSSGGQNTGELFF. The chain joins TRBV27 to TRBJ2-2; 11 bases line up with TRBD2. This CDR3 has 18 residues. Germline trimming cut 0 bases from V and 1 base from J; bases unmatched to any gene: 4. Germline V gene data show CDR1 as MNHEY and CDR2 as SMNVEV (reference sequence).

V usage is TRBV5-1 and J usage is TRBJ1-2, with TRBD1 matching over 7 bases. This CDR3 has 14 residues. V gave up 4 bases and J gave up 4 bases; unmatched junction bases: 7. Per germline, CDR1 SGHRS and CDR2 YFSETQ. The CDR3 DNA follows: TGCGCCAGCAGCCCGGGACAGACTCGCTATGGCTACACCTTC. It is translated as CASSPGQTRYGYTF.

With regard to this clone: Germline is not matched at one junction end, which may reflect a read error. V usage is TRBV5-5 and J usage is TRBJ2-7; TRBD2 agrees at 8 bases. CDR1 and CDR2 from the germline V gene are SGHKS and YYEKEE (reference sequence). The CDR3 is made up of 14 amino acids. CDR3 sequence: CASSLGPGGGVWDF. In nucleotides, the CDR3 is TGTGCCAGCAGCTTGGGCCCCGGGGGGGGCGTATGGGACTTC. Full variable domain (missing parts from reference TRBV5-5 and TRBJ2-7): DAGVTQSPTHLIKTRGQQVTLRCSPISGHKSVSWYQQVLGQGPQFIFQYYEKEERGRGNFPDRFSARQFPNYSSELNVNALLLGDSALYLCASSLGPGGGVWDFGPGTRLTVT.

The gene calls are TRBV5-1 and TRBJ2-7; 8 nucleotides align to TRBD2. CDR3 length: 17 residues. Germline lookup yields CDR1 SGHRS and CDR2 YFSETQ. Trimming took 0 bases from V and 6 from J; bases not matched to a gene: 14. The CDR3 DNA sequence: TGCGCCAGCAGCTTGGGCGTAGCGGGGTCACTCGTAGTCGAGCAGTACTTC. Residues: CASSLGVAGSLVVEQYF.

The chain couples TRBV5-5 to TRBJ2-1, with 8 nucleotides matching TRBD2. Germline CDR1 is SGHKS and CDR2 is YYEKEE (reference sequence). The CDR3 has 15 residues. With 2 bases clipped from V and 3 bases from J, the junction kept 4 bases outside the gene matches. CDR3 bases: TGTGCCAGCAGCTTTACCGGGACTAGCTACAATGAGCAGTTCTTC. It encodes CASSFTGTSYNEQFF. The variable domain in full, completed from reference TRBV5-5 and TRBJ2-1, reads DAGVTQSPTHLIKTRGQQVTLRCSPISGHKSVSWYQQVLGQGPQFIFQYYEKEERGRGNFPDRFSARQFPNYSSELNVNALLLGDSALYLCASSFTGTSYNEQFFGPGTRLTVL.

To note about this clone: The sample has other DNA sequences that encode this CDR3 too. The chain is built from TRBV18 and TRBJ2-7, with TRBD1 matching over 12 bases. V lost 3 bases to trimming and J lost 5 bases; unmatched junction nucleotides: 2. The CDR3 contains 14 residues. Germline values: CDR1 KGHSH, CDR2 LQKENI. The CDR3 DNA sequence: TGTGCCAGCTCACCCGGGACAGGGGGCGACGAGCAGTACTTC. The encoded protein is CASSPGTGGDEQYF.

The chain links TRBV6-6 to TRBJ1-5, with 7 positions matching TRBD1. CDR1 MNHNY and CDR2 SVGAGI come from the germline V gene (reference sequence). The junction had 6 bases not matched to a gene; V was cut back by 3 bases and J by 7 bases. The CDR3 consists of 14 residues. For the CDR3, the DNA is TGTGCCAGCAGTTATCGCGAGGGGGCACAGCCCCAGCATTTT. Translating gives CASSYREGAQPQHF.

The chain has TRBV27 and TRBJ1-6; D call uncertain. V was trimmed by 2 bases and J by 8 bases, leaving 7 bases between them. Germline V CDR1 and CDR2: MNHEY, SMNVEV (reference sequence). The CDR3 is made up of 13 amino acids. The chain's CDR3 is CASSLGIDSPLHF. In DNA, the CDR3 is TGTGCCAGCAGTTTAGGTATAGATTCACCCCTCCACTTT.

The chain employs TRBV7-8 and TRBJ1-5; D is unresolved. The CDR3 consists of 13 residues. V was cut by 5 bases and J by 6 bases, with 11 bases left in between. From germline, CDR1 is SGHVS and CDR2 FQNEAQ. CDR3 nucleotide sequence: TGTGCCAGCAGCCAGCCCGATGGTCAGCCCCAGCATTTT. This translates into CASSQPDGQPQHF.

The CDR3 is CASSVRGSTDTQYF. Here the CDR3 DNA reads TGTGCCAGCAGCGTAAGGGGGTCCACAGATACGCAGTATTTT. The chain has TRBV9 and TRBJ2-3, with D possibly matching TRBD1 (6 bases). V dropped 1 base and J dropped 2 bases, with 8 bases sitting between them. CDR1 is SGDLS and CDR2 is YYNGEE in the germline V gene. The CDR3 sequence is 14 residues long.

This chain connects TRBV7-2 to TRBJ1-5; D is possibly TRBD1 (5 bases). The germline V and J ends were trimmed by 4 bases and 7 bases, with 14 bases remaining between them. Germline V CDR1 and CDR2: SGHTA, FQGNSA. The CDR3 loop spans 14 amino acids. The CDR3 DNA sequence: TGTGCCAGCAGCTATCCGGGCTCAGGGCAGCCCCAGCATTTT. This codes for CASSYPGSGQPQHF.

The V gene is TRBV5-5, the J gene TRBJ2-7, with 9 bases matching TRBD1. The CDR3 has 14 residues. Trimming took 1 base from V and 4 from J; bases not matched to a gene: 3. Germline V gene lookup returns CDR1 SGHKS and CDR2 YYEKEE (reference sequence). The CDR3, as DNA: TGTGCCAGCAGCTTGCTACAGGGGGCTTACGAGCAGTACTTC. Protein product: CASSLLQGAYEQYF. The variable domain in full, with the rest retrieved from reference TRBV5-5 and TRBJ2-7, is DAGVTQSPTHLIKTRGQQVTLRCSPISGHKSVSWYQQVLGQGPQFIFQYYEKEERGRGNFPDRFSARQFPNYSSELNVNALLLGDSALYLCASSLLQGAYEQYFGPGTRLTVT.

This clone showed up just a few times. The chain combines TRBV21-1 with TRBJ1-2; TRBD1 is the table's D call and was not checked against the DNA. TRBV21-1 is recorded as a pseudogene. This CDR3 is built from 12 residues. The CDR3 nucleotides read TGTGCCAGCAGCACCGACAGGGCGGGCTACACCTTC. This codes for CASSTDRAGYTF.

As regards this clone: An end of the junction differs from the germline gene, which may be a read error. The chain recombines TRBV2 with TRBJ1-2, with D tentatively TRBD1 (5 bases). Germline V lookup: CDR1 SNHLY, CDR2 FYNNEI. The length of the CDR3 is 14 residues. The CDR3 reads CASSEGLGPYGYTF. As DNA, the CDR3 is TGTGCCAGCAGCGAAGGTCTGGGGCCCTATGGCTACACCTTC.